The 18 T cell receptor beta chains below come from one sample, sequenced in a study of OX40 agonist ivuxolimab in advanced cancers. The protocol was immunoSEQ multiplex PCR, while the TCRdb copy is restricted to in-frame clones and leaves out a portion. The data show about 47,000 clones, under 90% seen once. Sequenced material: CD4+ or CD8+ T cells sorted from blood, taken in a trial of the OX40 agonist ivuxolimab. The receptors come from an adult with an advanced solid tumor such as melanoma, head and neck, liver or kidney cancer.

This sequence joins TRBV6-1 and TRBJ1-1; maybe TRBD1 (5 bases). CDR1 is MNHNS and CDR2 is SASEGT in the germline V gene. V was cut by 1 base and J by 4 bases, with 13 bases left in between. The CDR3 is made up of 15 amino acids. This CDR3 reads CASSEEGWGSTEAFF. CDR3 bases: TGTGCCAGCAGTGAAGAGGGTTGGGGGAGCACTGAAGCTTTCTTT.

This clone showed up many times. The chain combines TRBV14 with TRBJ2-6; D is unresolved. V was clipped by 4 bases and J by 4 bases, with 11 bases between them. Germline CDR1 and CDR2: SGHDN and FVKESK. The CDR3 consists of 15 residues. CDR3: CASSPNLSGANVLTF. The CDR3 nucleotides read TGTGCCAGCAGCCCCAATCTATCCGGGGCCAACGTCCTGACTTTC.

The V gene is TRBV5-5, the J gene TRBJ1-1; no firm D call. Between the trimmed V and J ends, which lost 0 bases and 1 base, there was a span of 7 bases. CDR3 size: 14 residues. Germline V CDR1 and CDR2: SGHKS, YYEKEE (reference sequence). CDR3 sequence: CASSLVRRNTEAFF. The CDR3 DNA sequence: TGTGCCAGCAGCTTGGTGCGGAGGAACACTGAAGCTTTCTTT.

The chain has TRBV28 and TRBJ2-6, with D unclear. V gave up 4 bases and J gave up 0 bases, with 10 bases separating them. Germline CDR1 is MDHEN and CDR2 is SYDVKM. The CDR3 is made up of 16 amino acids. DNA for the CDR3: TGTGCCAGCAGTTCCCCAGATCACTCTGGGGCCAACGTCCTGACTTTC. Residues: CASSSPDHSGANVLTF.

The chain recombines TRBV23-1 with TRBJ2-1; TRBD1 or TRBD2 may be the D gene (5 bases each). TRBV23-1 falls under the ORF class, with uncertain function. Trimming took off 2 bases at V and 7 bases at J, with 12 bases between the two ends. This CDR3 contains 14 residues. The CDR3 DNA sequence: TGCGCCAGCAGTCAAAACAACAGGAGGAATGAGCAGTTCTTC. It specifies CASSQNNRRNEQFF.

This clone was seen just once. An end of the junction does not agree with germline; a read error may underlie this. This rearrangement joins TRBV27 to TRBJ1-1, with no clear D. The CDR3 spans 13 residues. CDR1 is MNHEY and CDR2 is SMNVEV in the germline V gene (reference sequence). This CDR3 is CASSLSVGWTETF. Written as DNA, the CDR3 is TGTGCCAGCAGTTTATCCGTTGGATGGACGGAAACTTTT.

Remarks on this clone: One end of the junction is discordant with germline, which a read error may explain. In the same sample, other DNA sequences code for this CDR3. The chain employs TRBV11-2 and TRBJ2-7; the D gene is possibly TRBD1 (6 bases). The CDR3 is made up of 14 amino acids. Germline V gene lookup returns CDR1 SGHAT and CDR2 FQNNGV. The CDR3 sequence: CASSSMTGSYEQYF. The CDR3, as DNA: TGCGCCAGCAGCTCTATGACAGGTAGCTACGAGCAGTACTTC.

The rearrangement joins TRBV30 to TRBJ2-7; D is unclear. The CDR3 totals 11 residues. Trimming removed 7 bases at V and 2 bases at J, with 9 bases between. CDR1 is GTSNPN, CDR2 SVGIG, per germline (reference sequence). The CDR3 reads CASERAYEQYF. Here the CDR3 DNA reads TGTGCCTCCGAACGAGCCTACGAGCAGTACTTC.

V usage is TRBV9 and J usage is TRBJ2-7, with D possibly TRBD2 on 6 matching bases. Per germline, CDR1 SGDLS and CDR2 YYNGEE. The CDR3 runs to 15 residues. V lost 2 bases, J lost 5 bases, and 17 bases lay in between. CDR3 nucleotide sequence: TGTGCCAGCAGCGTTTGGGGGGTCGAGGGAAACGAGCAGTACTTC. This encodes CASSVWGVEGNEQYF. Full variable domain (rest looked up from reference TRBV9 and TRBJ2-7): DSGVTQTPKHLITATGQRVTLRCSPRSGDLSVYWYQQSLDQGLQFLIQYYNGEERAKGNILERFSAQQFPDLHSELNLSSLELGDSALYFCASSVWGVEGNEQYFGPGTRLTVT.

The V and J genes are TRBV6-1 and TRBJ2-7; D ambiguous. This CDR3 is 14 amino acids long. V dropped 4 bases and J dropped 2 bases, with 12 bases sitting between them. Germline V gives CDR1 MNHNS, CDR2 SASEGT. CDR3 coding DNA: TGTGCCAGCAGTGCCCCCAGTCCCCCCTACGAGCAGTACTTC. As protein: CASSAPSPPYEQYF.

CDR3 nucleotides: TGTGCCAGCAGCTTCGCGGATCGCTACGAGCAGTACTTC. Translated: CASSFADRYEQYF. The chain joins TRBV7-6 to TRBJ2-7; D gene uncertain. The CDR3 has 13 residues. Per the germline V gene, CDR1 is SGHVS and CDR2 is FNYEAQ. V was clipped by 3 bases and J by 3 bases, with 9 bases between them.

The CDR3 DNA follows: TGTGCCAGCAGTCCCTTAACTTCCTACGAGCAGTACTTC. Protein product: CASSPLTSYEQYF. The gene calls are TRBV27 and TRBJ2-7; D is unresolved. V lost 5 bases, J lost 1 base, and 9 bases lay in between. This CDR3 has 13 residues. CDR1 is MNHEY, CDR2 SMNVEV, per germline (reference sequence).

The chain is built from TRBV28 and TRBJ1-5; D gene uncertain. Trimming took off 5 bases at V and 6 bases at J, with 8 bases between the two ends. The CDR3 covers 12 residues. Germline CDR1 and CDR2: MDHEN and SYDVKM. CDR3 residues: CASSPGIQPQHF. CDR3 bases: TGTGCCAGCAGTCCCGGGATTCAGCCCCAGCATTTT. The full variable domain, in which reference TRBV28 and TRBJ1-5 provide the parts outside the CDR3, is DVKVTQSSRYLVKRTGEKVFLECVQDMDHENMFWYRQDPGLGLRLIYFSYDVKMKEKGDIPEGYSVSREKKERFSLILESASTNQTSMYLCASSPGIQPQHFGDGTRLSIL.

The genes are TRBV4-1 and TRBJ2-1; D is ambiguous. CDR1 and CDR2 (germline): MGHRA, YSYEKL. V was trimmed by 5 bases and J by 15 bases, leaving 23 bases between them. CDR3 size: 14 residues. The CDR3 region has the DNA TGCGCCAGCAGCGCCCGACCTAGGGAATTAGCTCTGTTCTTC. Protein sequence: CASSARPRELALFF.

The chain combines TRBV7-3 with TRBJ1-1, with TRBD1 identical over 9 bases. CDR1 is SGHTA, CDR2 FQGTGA, per germline. CDR3 length equals 14 residues. V lost 3 bases, J lost 1 base, and 0 bases stayed unmatched. CDR3 in DNA: TGTGCCAGCAGCTTGGGACAGGGGAACACTGAAGCTTTCTTT. It codes for CASSLGQGNTEAFF.

The rearrangement uses TRBV6-5 and TRBJ2-2; D gene uncertain. The germline V gene encodes CDR1 MNHEY and CDR2 SVGAGI. Trimming pared 1 base from V and 4 bases from J, leaving 10 bases between. The CDR3 has 15 residues. CDR3 region: CASSYFTEGTGELFF. The CDR3 region has the DNA TGTGCCAGCAGTTACTTCACAGAAGGCACCGGGGAGCTGTTTTTT.

This clone appeared once. V gene TRBV7-9 combines with J gene TRBJ2-2, with 7 bases fitting TRBD1. CDR3 length equals 15 residues. V dropped 4 bases and J dropped 1; count of bases not matched to a gene: 3. The V gene's germline CDR1 is SEHNR and CDR2 FQNEAQ (reference sequence). CDR3 protein: CASSSTGKNTGELFF. For the CDR3, the DNA is TGTGCCAGCAGCTCGACAGGGAAGAACACCGGGGAGCTGTTTTTT.

V usage is TRBV27 and J usage is TRBJ2-3; unclear D gene. V lost 10 bases, J lost 0 bases, and 17 bases lay in between. CDR1 and CDR2 from the germline V gene are MNHEY and SMNVEV (reference sequence). The CDR3 sequence is 15 residues long. The CDR3 region is CATRLVASSTDTQYF. CDR3 sequence (DNA): TGTGCCACCCGTCTAGTAGCCTCTAGCACAGATACGCAGTATTTT.